This T cell receptor beta chain appears in the sequencing data of a study of spatial heterogeneity in lung cancer. Study background: Tumor-region counts of TCR transcripts tracked strongly with a T cell module score from matched bulk RNA-seq. Study results and caveats: It was found that expanded intratumoral alpha and beta TCR counts tracked tumor mutation counts.

Details on this clonotype: Its cognate antigen is unknown.

Each CDR3 protein is one row after TCRdb ran MiXCR on the 5' RACE reads. The sample includes about 100,000 distinct CDR3 sequences, roughly 4.5% of them seen just once. The time point was: sample taken at primary tumor resection. Samples were donated by 72 untreated early-stage non-small cell lung cancer patients. Unsorted samples of tumor, nontumor lung or frozen PBMC had their whole RNA sequenced. Trimming left V 0 bases short and J 7 bases short, with 15 bases between. Germline V lookup: CDR1 SGHTA, CDR2 FQGNSA. This CDR3 spans 15 amino acids. This receptor was obtained from a male donor with early-stage non-small cell lung cancer. The genes are TRBV7-2 and TRBJ1-2; a weak D match, TRBD1 (5 bases). The starting material was lung tumor tissue, obtained at surgery. CDR3 DNA: TGTGCCAGCAGCTTAGCGTTTAGGGGCGCTGGTGGCTACACCTTC. It is translated as CASSLAFRGAGGYTF.